The T cell receptor beta chain under discussion was sequenced for a study of blood T cell repertoires in COVID-19. The wider study: Nucleic acid was either cDNA or gDNA, and it came from T cells, B-cell-depleted T cells, or PBMCs.

Method: immunoSEQ multiplex PCR; TCRdb's copy keeps in-frame clones and lacks some. This table has about 160,000 clones, under 90% appearing once. The V gene lost 3 bases and the J gene lost 1 base, with 11 bases spanning the gap. Germline V gene lookup returns CDR1 LNHDA and CDR2 SQIVND (reference sequence). The CDR3 is made up of 15 amino acids. This clone was seen only once. The receptor was derived from a woman aged 45-60 years who had recovered from COVID-19. The chain has TRBV19 and TRBJ2-3, with a possible D match to TRBD2 (6 bases). Sequenced input: PBMCs or T cells enriched from blood (not recorded which). This chain's CDR3 is CASSIGGFGTDTQYF. The DNA of the CDR3 is TGTGCCAGTAGTATCGGGGGTTTTGGCACAGATACGCAGTATTTT.